This T cell receptor beta chain came from a study of T cells in tuberculosis. Across the study: IGRA-negative adolescents, IGRA-positive adolescents with latent tuberculosis and adults with active tuberculosis formed this South African cohort. Samples predate treatment or fall within its first 7 days.

Using immunoSEQ multiplex PCR, the repertoire was profiled, and TCRdb retains in-frame clones only, with some absent. The repertoire consists of tens of thousands of clones, with roughly 90% occurring once and the leading ten covering approximately 2.2%. Time point given: new active TB diagnosis, blood taken before or within 7 days of starting treatment. Germline assignment: CDR1 SGHAT and CDR2 FQNNGV. There are 13 residues in the CDR3. Between the trimmed V and J ends, which lost 5 bases and 4 bases, there was a span of 11 bases. A single count supports this clone. The sample was PBMCs, taken at tuberculosis diagnosis. The sequence derives from an adult with tuberculosis. The genes are TRBV11-2 and TRBJ1-1; perhaps TRBD1 as D (6 bases). CDR3 sequence (DNA): TGTGCCAGCAGCCCAGGGGAGAGCACTGAAGCTTTCTTT. Translated: CASSPGESTEAFF.